This T cell receptor (beta chain) is drawn from a study of glioma-infiltrating T cells. Whole-study findings and limits: Signature shared blood CDR3 motifs were enriched in low-divergence and depleted in high-divergence patients.

The junction had 10 bases not matched to a gene; V was cut back by 3 bases and J by 4 bases. CDR1 and CDR2 (germline): SGHRS, YFSETQ. The CDR3 runs 16 residues. As for this clonotype: The target antigen is unknown.

TCR alpha and beta CDR3 regions were amplified from RNA using iRepertoire nested multiplex PCR. Tissue mRNA or PBMC total RNA, roughly 100-400 ng, went into one-step reverse transcription and amplification. TCRdb reprocessed the multiplex PCR reads with MiXCR, giving one entry per CDR3 protein. Of around 350,000 distinct CDR3 sequences in the sample, less than 50% were seen once. The receptor was derived from a human donor with low-grade glioma or glioblastoma, undergoing nonglioma brain surgery, or in good health (not recorded which). The sample taken for sequencing was glioma tissue, nonneoplastic brain tissue, or PBMCs (not recorded which). The chain joins TRBV5-1 to TRBJ2-5; 9 bases fit TRBD2. CDR3: CASSSWTSAVAETQYF. Here the CDR3 DNA reads TGCGCCAGCAGCTCTTGGACTAGCGCCGTGGCAGAGACCCAGTACTTC.